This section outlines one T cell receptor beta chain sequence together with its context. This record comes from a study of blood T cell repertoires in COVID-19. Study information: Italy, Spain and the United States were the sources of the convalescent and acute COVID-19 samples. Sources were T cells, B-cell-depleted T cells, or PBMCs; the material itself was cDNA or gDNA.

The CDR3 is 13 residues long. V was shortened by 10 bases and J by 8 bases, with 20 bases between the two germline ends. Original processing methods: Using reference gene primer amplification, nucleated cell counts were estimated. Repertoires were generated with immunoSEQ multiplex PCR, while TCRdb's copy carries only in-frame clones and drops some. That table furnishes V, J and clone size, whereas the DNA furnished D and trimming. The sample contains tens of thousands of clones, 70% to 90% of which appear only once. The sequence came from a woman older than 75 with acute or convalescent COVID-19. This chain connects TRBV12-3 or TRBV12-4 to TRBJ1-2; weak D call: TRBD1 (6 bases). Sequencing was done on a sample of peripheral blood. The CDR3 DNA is TGTGCCACCTTATCGGCAGGGGTAGGAGGCTACACCTTC. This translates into CATLSAGVGGYTF.